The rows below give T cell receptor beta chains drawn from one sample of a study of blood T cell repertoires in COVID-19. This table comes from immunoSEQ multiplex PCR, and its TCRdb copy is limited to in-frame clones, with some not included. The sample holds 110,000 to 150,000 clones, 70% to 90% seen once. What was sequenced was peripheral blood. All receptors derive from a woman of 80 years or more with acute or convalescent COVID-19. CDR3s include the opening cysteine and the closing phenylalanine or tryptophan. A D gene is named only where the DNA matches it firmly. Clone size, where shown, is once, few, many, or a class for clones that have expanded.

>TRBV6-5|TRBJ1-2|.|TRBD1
CASSYSGQGSYGYTF
TGTGCCAGCAGTTACAGTGGACAGGGGTCCTATGGCTACACCTTC
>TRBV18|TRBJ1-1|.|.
CASSIRADPNTEAFF
TGTGCCAGCTCGATCAGGGCAGACCCGAACACTGAAGCTTTCTTT
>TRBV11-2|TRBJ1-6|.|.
CASSYSPSADPSGSPLHF
TGTGCCAGCAGCTATAGCCCTAGCGCGGACCCCAGTGGGTCACCCCTCCACTTT
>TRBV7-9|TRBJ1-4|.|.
CASSRGGRANEKLFF
TGTGCCAGCAGCCGCGGAGGTAGGGCTAATGAAAAACTGTTTTTT
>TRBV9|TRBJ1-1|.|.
CASSVGPGRGGDEAFF
TGTGCCAGCAGCGTAGGGCCGGGACGGGGAGGGGATGAAGCTTTCTTT
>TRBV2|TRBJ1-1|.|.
CAGGRELLNTEAFF
TGTGCGGGAGGGCGGGAGCTCTTGAACACTGAAGCTTTCTTT
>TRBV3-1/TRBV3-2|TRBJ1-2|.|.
CASSQRAGSYGYTF
TGTGCCAGCAGCCAAAGGGCGGGGAGTTATGGCTACACCTTC
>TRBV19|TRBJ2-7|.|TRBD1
CASSDPGQGTTRQYF
TGTGCCTCATCGGACCCGGGACAGGGTACTACGAGGCAGTACTTC
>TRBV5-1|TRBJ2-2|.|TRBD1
CASSLGRQGAPGELFF
TGCGCCAGCAGCTTGGGGCGACAGGGGGCTCCCGGGGAGCTGTTTTTT
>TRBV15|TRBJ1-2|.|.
CATSRGGLNGYTF
TGTGCCACCAGCAGAGGGGGGCTTAATGGCTACACCTTC
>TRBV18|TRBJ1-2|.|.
CASSPGPGVDYGYTF
TGTGCCAGCTCACCTGGTCCAGGGGTAGACTATGGCTACACCTTC
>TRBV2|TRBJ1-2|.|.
CASTRPGDYGYTF
TGTGCCAGCACCCGCCCGGGAGACTATGGCTACACCTTC
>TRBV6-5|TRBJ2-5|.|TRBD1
CASSPGQVSTETQYF
TGTGCCAGCAGCCCAGGACAGGTGTCTACGGAGACCCAGTACTTC
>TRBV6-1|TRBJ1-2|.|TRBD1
CASSEQTGGAGGYTF
TGTGCCAGCAGTGAGCAAACAGGGGGCGCGGGTGGCTACACCTTC
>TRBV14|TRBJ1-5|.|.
CASSFNNQPQHF
TGTGCCAGCAGCTTCAACAATCAGCCCCAGCATTTT
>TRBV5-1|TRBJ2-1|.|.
CASSRDFSYNEQFF
TGCGCCAGCAGCCGGGACTTTTCCTACAATGAGCAGTTCTTC
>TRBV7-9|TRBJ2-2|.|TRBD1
CASSLVLGQGSGELFF
TGTGCCAGCAGCTTAGTGCTTGGACAGGGCTCCGGGGAGCTGTTTTTT
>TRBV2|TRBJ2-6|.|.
CASSAGLTGANVLTF
TGTGCCAGCAGTGCAGGGTTAACTGGGGCCAACGTCCTGACTTTC
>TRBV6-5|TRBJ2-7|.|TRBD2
CASRATSGGSYEQYF
TGTGCCAGCAGGGCGACTAGCGGGGGCTCCTACGAGCAGTACTTC
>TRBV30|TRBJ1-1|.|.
CAWMRVMNTEAFF
TGTGCCTGGATGAGGGTAATGAACACTGAAGCTTTCTTT
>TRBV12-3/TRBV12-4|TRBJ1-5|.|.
CASSSFSNQPQHF
TGTGCCAGCAGTTCATTCAGCAATCAGCCCCAGCATTTT
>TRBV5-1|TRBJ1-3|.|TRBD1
CASSYGPGQGRNTIYF
TGCGCCAGCAGCTATGGGCCGGGACAGGGTAGGAACACCATATATTTT
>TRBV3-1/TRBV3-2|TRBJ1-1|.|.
CASSLQGGQMNTEAFF
TGTGCCAGCAGCCTCCAGGGTGGACAAATGAACACTGAAGCTTTCTTT
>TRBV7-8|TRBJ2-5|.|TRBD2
CASSFLSGGASETQYF
TGTGCCAGCAGCTTCTTGAGCGGGGGGGCCTCAGAGACCCAGTACTTC
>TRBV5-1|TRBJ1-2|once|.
CASSPGMNGGYTF
TGCGCCAGCAGCCCCGGGATGAATGGGGGCTACACCTTC
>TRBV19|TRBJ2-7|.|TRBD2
CASSIGQGGEQYF
TGTGCCAGTAGTATCGGGCAGGGAGGGGAGCAGTACTTC
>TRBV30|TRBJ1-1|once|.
CAWGKPNTEAFF
TGTGCCTGGGGAAAGCCGAACACTGAAGCTTTCTTT
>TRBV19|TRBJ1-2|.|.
CASSRGRYYGYTF
TGTGCCAGTAGTAGAGGTCGGTACTATGGCTACACCTTC
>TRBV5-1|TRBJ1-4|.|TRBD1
CASSPRTGANEKLFF
TGCGCCAGCAGCCCACGGACAGGGGCAAATGAAAAACTGTTTTTT
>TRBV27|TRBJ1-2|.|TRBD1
CASKSQAGDSFNYGYTF
TGTGCCAGCAAGAGCCAGGCTGGGGACAGTTTTAACTATGGCTACACCTTC
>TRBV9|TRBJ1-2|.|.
CASSVGQFYGYTF
TGTGCCAGCAGCGTAGGACAGTTCTATGGCTACACCTTC
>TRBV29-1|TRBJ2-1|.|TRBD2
CSLSGGHDSTYNEQFF
TGCAGCCTCAGCGGGGGCCACGATTCAACCTACAATGAGCAGTTCTTC
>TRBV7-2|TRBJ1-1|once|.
CASTLRSDTEAFF
TGTGCCAGCACCCTAAGGAGTGACACTGAAGCTTTCTTT
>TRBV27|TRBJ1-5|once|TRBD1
CASSLPLDPGGPNSNQPQHF
TGTGCCAGCAGTCTTCCCCTCGACCCAGGGGGCCCGAATAGCAATCAGCCCCAGCATTTT
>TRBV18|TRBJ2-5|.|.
CASSQYQETQYF
TGTGCCAGCTCCCAGTACCAAGAGACCCAGTACTTC
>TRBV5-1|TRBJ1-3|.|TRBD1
CASSFGQGDGNTIYF
TGCGCCAGCAGCTTTGGACAGGGGGATGGAAACACCATATATTTT
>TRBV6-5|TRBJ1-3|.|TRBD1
CASSYRDRGNTIYF
TGTGCCAGCAGTTACCGGGACAGGGGAAACACCATATATTTT
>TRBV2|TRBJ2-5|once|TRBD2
CASSDQRGGGETQYF
TGTGCCAGCAGTGACCAGCGGGGGGGCGGGGAGACCCAGTACTTC
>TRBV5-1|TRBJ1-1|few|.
CASSLGGLLNTEAFF
TGCGCCAGCAGCTTGGGGGGACTCTTGAACACTGAAGCTTTCTTT
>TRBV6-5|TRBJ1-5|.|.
CASSYSGAARQPQHF
TGTGCCAGCAGTTACTCGGGGGCAGCGAGGCAGCCCCAGCATTTT
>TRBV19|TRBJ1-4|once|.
CASSPLTGNGEKLFF
TGTGCCAGTAGTCCACTGACAGGAAACGGTGAAAAACTGTTTTTT
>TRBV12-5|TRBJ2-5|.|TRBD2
CASGPGLAGEETQYF
TGTGCTAGTGGTCCGGGACTAGCGGGGGAAGAGACCCAGTACTTC